This TCR beta chain was obtained from a study of blood T cell repertoires in COVID-19. The V end was cut by 6 bases, the J end by 7 bases, with 19 bases between. The germline V gene has CDR1 SGHRS and CDR2 YFSETQ. The CDR3 totals 14 residues. The data were produced by immunoSEQ multiplex PCR, yet TCRdb's version contains in-frame clones alone and is incomplete. The data hold 150,000 or so clones, with about four fifths observed a single time. Sequenced sample: peripheral blood. The receptor was isolated from a woman aged 60-75 years with COVID-19, enrolled during active disease. The chain is built from TRBV5-1 and TRBJ1-2; TRBD1 is a possible D gene (6 bases). The CDR3 spells CASNWGGLGCGYTF. In nucleotides, the CDR3 is TGCGCCAGCAACTGGGGGGGCTTAGGGTGTGGCTACACCTTC. Together with reference TRBV5-1 and TRBJ1-2, the CDR3 gives the full variable domain: KAGVTQTPRYLIKTRGQQVTLSCSPISGHRSVSWYQQTPGQGLQFLFEYFSETQRNKGNFPGRFSGRQFSNSRSEMNVSTLELGDSALYLCASNWGGLGCGYTFGSGTRLTVV.